Many counts were recorded for the clone carrying this T cell receptor (beta chain). The entry originates in a study of T-cell reconstitution after alpha-beta-depleted transplantation in children. Preparing the TCRbeta library involved the use of unique molecular identifiers. TCRdb called the PCR reads again in MiXCR, with one record for every CDR3 protein. This sample has hundreds of thousands of distinct CDR3 sequences, with about a tenth found just once. Trimming took 3 bases from V and 6 from J, leaving 9 bases between them. In germline, CDR1 is KGHSH, CDR2 LQKENI. The CDR3 covers 13 residues. The chain employs TRBV18 and TRBJ2-1, with D maybe TRBD1 (6 bases). This TCR came from a human donor who donated a stem cell graft to a child with acute lymphoblastic leukemia. This sample comprised PBMCs from the stem cell graft donor, obtained from the stem cell graft. The CDR3: CASSPFRGNEQFF. The CDR3 nucleotides are TGTGCCAGCTCACCGTTCAGGGGCAATGAGCAGTTCTTC.